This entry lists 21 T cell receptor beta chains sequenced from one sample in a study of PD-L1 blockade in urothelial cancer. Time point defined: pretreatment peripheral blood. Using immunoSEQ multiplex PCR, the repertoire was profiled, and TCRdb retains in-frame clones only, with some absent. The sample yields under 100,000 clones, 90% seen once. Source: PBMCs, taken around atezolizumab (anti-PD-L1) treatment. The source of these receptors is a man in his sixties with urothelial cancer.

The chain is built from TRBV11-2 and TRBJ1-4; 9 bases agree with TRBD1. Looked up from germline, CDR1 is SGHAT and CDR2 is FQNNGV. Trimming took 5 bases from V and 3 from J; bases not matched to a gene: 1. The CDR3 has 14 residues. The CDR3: CASSRTGANEKLFF. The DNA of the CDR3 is TGTGCCAGCAGCCGGACAGGGGCTAATGAAAAACTGTTTTTT. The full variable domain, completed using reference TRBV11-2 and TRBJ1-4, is EAGVAQSPRYKIIEKRQSVAFWCNPISGHATLYWYQQILGQGPKLLIQFQNNGVVDDSQLPKDRFSAERLKGVDSTLKIQPAKLEDSAVYLCASSRTGANEKLFFGSGTQLSVL.

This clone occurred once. The CDR3 DNA reads as TGTGCCAGCAGTGAAGGACAGGGGGGAGAAGCTTTCTTT. Its protein product is CASSEGQGGEAFF. J is TRBJ1-1 and V is TRBV6-1; 9 bases are a match to TRBD1. From germline, CDR1 is MNHNS and CDR2 SASEGT. The CDR3 length is 13 residues. Trimming at V came to 1 base and at J to 8 bases, leaving 2 bases not matched to a gene.

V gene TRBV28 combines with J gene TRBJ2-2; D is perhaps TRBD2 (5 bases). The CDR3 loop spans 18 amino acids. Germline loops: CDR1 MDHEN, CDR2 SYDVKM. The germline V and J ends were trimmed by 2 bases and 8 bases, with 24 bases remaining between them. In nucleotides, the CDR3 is TGTGCCAGCAGTTTACGGTCGTACGGGAAGGCGGTTGTTGGGGAGCTGTTTTTT. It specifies CASSLRSYGKAVVGELFF.

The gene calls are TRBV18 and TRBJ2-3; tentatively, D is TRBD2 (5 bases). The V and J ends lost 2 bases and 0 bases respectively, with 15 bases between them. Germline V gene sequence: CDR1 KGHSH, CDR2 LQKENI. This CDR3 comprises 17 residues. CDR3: CASSPIGLAHSTDTQYF. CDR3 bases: TGTGCCAGCTCACCAATCGGGCTAGCCCATAGCACAGATACGCAGTATTTT.

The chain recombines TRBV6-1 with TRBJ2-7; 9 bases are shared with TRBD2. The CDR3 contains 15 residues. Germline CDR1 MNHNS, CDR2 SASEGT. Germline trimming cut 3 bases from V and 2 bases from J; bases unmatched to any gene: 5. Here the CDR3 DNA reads TGTGCCAGCAGTGAGAGACTAGCGGAGACCTACGAGCAGTACTTC. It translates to CASSERLAETYEQYF.

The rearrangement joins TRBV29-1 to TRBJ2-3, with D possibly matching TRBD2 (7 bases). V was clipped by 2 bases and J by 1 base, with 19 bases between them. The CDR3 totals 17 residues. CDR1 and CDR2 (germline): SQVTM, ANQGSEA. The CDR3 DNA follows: TGCAGCGTTGAACGGGCGGGGGCCCCTTGGGGCACAGATACGCAGTATTTT. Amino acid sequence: CSVERAGAPWGTDTQYF.

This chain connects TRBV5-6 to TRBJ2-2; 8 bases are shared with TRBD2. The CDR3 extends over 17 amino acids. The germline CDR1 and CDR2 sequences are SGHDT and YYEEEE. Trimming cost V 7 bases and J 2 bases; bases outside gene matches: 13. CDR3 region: CASAHRRLAGNTGELFF. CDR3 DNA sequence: TGTGCCAGCGCCCACCGGAGATTAGCGGGAAACACCGGGGAGCTGTTTTTT.

CDR3 DNA: TGCGCCAGCAGCCACGGGGGCGGGGAGGGAACAGATACGCAGTATTTT. This gives the protein CASSHGGGEGTDTQYF. The V call is TRBV4-1, the J call TRBJ2-3, with TRBD2 as a possible D gene (7 bases). Germline CDR1 and CDR2: MGHRA and YSYEKL. The CDR3 sequence is 16 residues long. V lost 3 bases and J 3 bases, leaving 16 bases between the germline ends.

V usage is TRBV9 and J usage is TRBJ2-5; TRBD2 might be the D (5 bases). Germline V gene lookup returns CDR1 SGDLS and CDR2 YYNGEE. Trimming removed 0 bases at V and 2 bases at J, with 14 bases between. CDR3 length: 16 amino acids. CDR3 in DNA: TGTGCCAGCAGCGTAGACCCGAGGGCGAGGCAAGAGACCCAGTACTTC. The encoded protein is CASSVDPRARQETQYF.

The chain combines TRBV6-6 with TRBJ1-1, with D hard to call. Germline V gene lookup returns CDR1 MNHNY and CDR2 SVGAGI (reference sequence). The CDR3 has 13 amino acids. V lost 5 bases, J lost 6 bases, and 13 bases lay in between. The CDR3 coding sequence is TGTGCCAGCAGTACGACCCGGGAGGCTGAAGCTTTCTTT. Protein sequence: CASSTTREAEAFF.

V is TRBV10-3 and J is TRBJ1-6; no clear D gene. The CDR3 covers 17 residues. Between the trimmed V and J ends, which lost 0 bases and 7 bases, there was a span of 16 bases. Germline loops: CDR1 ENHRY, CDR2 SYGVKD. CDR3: CAISESGGNRKNSPLHF. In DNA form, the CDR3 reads TGTGCCATCAGTGAGTCCGGAGGGAACAGAAAAAATTCACCCCTCCACTTT.

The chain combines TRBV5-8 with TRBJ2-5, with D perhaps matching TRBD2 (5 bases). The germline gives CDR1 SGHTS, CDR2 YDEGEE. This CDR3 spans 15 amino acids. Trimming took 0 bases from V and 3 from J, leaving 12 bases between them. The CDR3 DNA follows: TGTGCCAGCAGCTTGGGGTCCGAGGGAAAAGAGACCCAGTACTTC. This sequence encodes CASSLGSEGKETQYF.

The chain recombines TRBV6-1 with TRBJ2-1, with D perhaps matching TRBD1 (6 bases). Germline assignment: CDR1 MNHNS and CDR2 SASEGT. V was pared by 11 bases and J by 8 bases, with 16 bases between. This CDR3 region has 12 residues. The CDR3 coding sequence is TGTGCCGAGGCAGAATACAGGGATGAGCAGTTCTTC. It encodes CAEAEYRDEQFF.

The CDR3, as DNA: TGTGCCAGCAGCTTACAGGTTACTGAAGCTTTCTTT. Its protein is CASSLQVTEAFF. The gene calls are TRBV7-9 and TRBJ1-1; D gene unclear. The CDR3 runs to 12 residues. Looked up from germline, CDR1 is SEHNR and CDR2 is FQNEAQ (reference sequence). Trimming took off 2 bases at V and 5 bases at J, with 6 bases between the two ends.

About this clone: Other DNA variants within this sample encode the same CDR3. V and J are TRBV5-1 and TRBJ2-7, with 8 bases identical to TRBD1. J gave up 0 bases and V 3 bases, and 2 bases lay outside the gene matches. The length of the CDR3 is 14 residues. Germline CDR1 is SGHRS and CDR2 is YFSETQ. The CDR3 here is CASSSGTGSYEQYF. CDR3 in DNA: TGCGCCAGCAGCTCCGGGACAGGCTCCTACGAGCAGTACTTC.

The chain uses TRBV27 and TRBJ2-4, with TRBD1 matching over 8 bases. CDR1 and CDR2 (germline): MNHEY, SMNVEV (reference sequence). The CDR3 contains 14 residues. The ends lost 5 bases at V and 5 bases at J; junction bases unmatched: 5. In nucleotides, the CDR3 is TGTGCCAGCAGTAGGGTACAGGGGGAAAACATTCAGTACTTC. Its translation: CASSRVQGENIQYF.

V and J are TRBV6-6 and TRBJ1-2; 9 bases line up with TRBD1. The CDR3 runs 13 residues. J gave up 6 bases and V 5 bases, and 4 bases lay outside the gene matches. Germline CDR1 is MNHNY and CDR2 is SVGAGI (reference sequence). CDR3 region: CASSDRGVDGYTF. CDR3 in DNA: TGTGCCAGCAGTGACAGGGGGGTGGATGGCTACACCTTC.

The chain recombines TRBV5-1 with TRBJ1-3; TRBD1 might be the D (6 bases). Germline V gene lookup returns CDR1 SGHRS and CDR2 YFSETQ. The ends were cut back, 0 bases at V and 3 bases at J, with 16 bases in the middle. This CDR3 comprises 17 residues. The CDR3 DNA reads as TGCGCCAGCAGCTTGGAGGTTGGGGGCAAAGGTGGAAACACCATATATTTT. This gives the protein CASSLEVGGKGGNTIYF.

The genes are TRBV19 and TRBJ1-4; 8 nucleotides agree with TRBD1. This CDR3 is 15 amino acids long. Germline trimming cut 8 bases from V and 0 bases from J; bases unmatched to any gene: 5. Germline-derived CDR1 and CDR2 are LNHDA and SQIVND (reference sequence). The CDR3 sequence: CASAPTGATNEKLFF. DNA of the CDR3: TGTGCCAGTGCTCCGACAGGGGCAACTAATGAAAAACTGTTTTTT.

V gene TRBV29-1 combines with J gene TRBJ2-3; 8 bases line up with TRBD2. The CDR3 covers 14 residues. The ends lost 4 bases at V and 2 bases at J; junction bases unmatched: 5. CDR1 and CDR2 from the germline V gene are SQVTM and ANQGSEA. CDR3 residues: CSVASGSVTDTQYF. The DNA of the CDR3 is TGCAGCGTTGCCAGCGGGAGTGTCACAGATACGCAGTATTTT.

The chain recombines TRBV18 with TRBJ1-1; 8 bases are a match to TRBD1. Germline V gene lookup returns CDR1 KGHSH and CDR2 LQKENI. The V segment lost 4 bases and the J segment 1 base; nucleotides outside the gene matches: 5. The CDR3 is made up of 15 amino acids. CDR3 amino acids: CASSLSGTGNTEAFF. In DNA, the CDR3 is TGTGCCAGCTCACTCTCCGGGACAGGGAACACTGAAGCTTTCTTT.